This T cell receptor beta chain was documented in a study of a mutant IDH1 vaccine in newly diagnosed glioma. On this clone itself: Antigen specificity is unknown.

Documented time point: week 23, last vaccination. The content of each vaccine dose was 300 ug of mutant IDH1 20-mer peptide, and topical imiquimod accompanied it. Astrocytomas found in donors were new, WHO grade 3 or 4, IDH1-mutant and ATRX-lost. Sequencing was performed with immunoSEQ multiplex PCR; in TCRdb, only in-frame clones are kept and a portion is missing. The sample holds around 60,000 clones, about 85% seen once. In germline, CDR1 is MNHEY, CDR2 SMNVEV (reference sequence). This CDR3 contains 17 residues. The ends lost 3 bases at V and 4 bases at J; junction bases unmatched: 9. J is TRBJ2-3 and V is TRBV27; TRBD2 agrees at 11 bases. This clonotype was sampled from a man aged 25-45 years with glioma. Source: PBMCs, taken from a glioma patient whose treatment included an IDH1 peptide vaccine. CDR3 coding DNA: TGTGCCAGCAGTTTGGTTAGCGGGGGGGCCGGGGCAGATACGCAGTATTTT. Its protein is CASSLVSGGAGADTQYF.